This entry lists 7 T cell receptor beta chains sequenced from one sample in a study of cytomegalovirus exposure and HLA in healthy donors. A multiplex PCR was run with 60 Vbeta primers and 13 Jbeta primers. Sequencing was performed with immunoSEQ multiplex PCR; in TCRdb, only in-frame clones are kept and a portion is missing. This sample has about 130,000 clones, with approximately 85% found just once. Sequencing input: PBMCs. These receptors were obtained from a boy aged 5-17 years in good health and CMV-seronegative.

The rearrangement joins TRBV4-1 to TRBJ2-7; maybe TRBD1 (6 bases). V gave up 0 bases and J gave up 3 bases, with 15 bases separating them. Germline assignment: CDR1 MGHRA and CDR2 YSYEKL. The length of the CDR3 is 16 residues. Here the CDR3 reads CASSQDRKTGFYEQYF. CDR3 nucleotide sequence: TGCGCCAGCAGCCAAGATCGGAAAACAGGGTTCTACGAGCAGTACTTC.

This rearrangement joins TRBV2 to TRBJ2-5; TRBD2 is a possible D gene (6 bases). Deletions cut 4 bases from V and 2 bases from J, with 20 bases between. From germline, CDR1 is SNHLY and CDR2 FYNNEI. This CDR3 spans 17 amino acids. The CDR3 coding sequence is TGTGCCAGCAGTGTTCGCTGGCTAGCGAGACCGCAAGAGACCCAGTACTTC. Translating gives CASSVRWLARPQETQYF.

The chain is built from TRBV18 and TRBJ1-1, with a tentative D call TRBD1 (5 bases). Germline V gene data show CDR1 as KGHSH and CDR2 as LQKENI. Trimming removed 9 bases at V and 0 bases at J, with 8 bases between. The CDR3 length is 12 residues. The DNA for the CDR3 is TGTGCCAGTGCAGGGATGAACACTGAAGCTTTCTTT. This gives the protein CASAGMNTEAFF.

This clone came up a few times. CDR3 loop: CASSYGLGPVGEQFF. CDR3 sequence (DNA): TGTGCCAGCAGTTACGGGTTGGGGCCCGTCGGGGAGCAGTTCTTC. This chain connects TRBV6-6 to TRBJ2-1; possible D gene TRBD1, 5 bases. V lost 2 bases and J lost 10, with 18 bases in between. This CDR3 has 15 amino acids. The V gene's germline CDR1 is MNHNY and CDR2 SVGAGI (reference sequence).

J is TRBJ2-7 and V is TRBV6-5; tentative D call: TRBD1 (5 bases). The CDR3 consists of 15 residues. Germline CDR1 MNHEY, CDR2 SVGAGI. V was pared by 4 bases and J by 0 bases, with 13 bases between. Here the CDR3 reads CASSWAPTDSYEQYF. The CDR3 nucleotides read TGTGCCAGCAGTTGGGCCCCGACAGACTCCTACGAGCAGTACTTC.

This chain connects TRBV18 to TRBJ1-2, with 11 bases aligning to TRBD1. The germline V gene has CDR1 KGHSH and CDR2 LQKENI. The CDR3 has 14 residues. V trimming: 6 bases; J trimming: 10 bases; junction bases outside the gene matches: 10. The CDR3 is CASSEGQGGRVYTF. The CDR3 DNA reads as TGTGCCAGCTCGGAGGGACAGGGGGGGCGAGTCTACACCTTC.

The chain links TRBV2 to TRBJ2-7, with 7 bases identical to TRBD1. Germline lookup yields CDR1 SNHLY and CDR2 FYNNEI. The trim removed 10 bases at V and 1 base at J, leaving 4 bases unmatched. The CDR3 length is 12 residues. The CDR3 loop is CAIRDRSYEQYF. The CDR3 bases are TGTGCCATCCGGGACAGATCCTACGAGCAGTACTTC.